Sequencing of this TCR beta chain was carried out in a study of cytomegalovirus exposure and HLA in healthy donors. Study-wide results and limits: The tendency of first-cohort TCR clusters to co-occur in the 120 validation repertoires was identified by a subsequent analysis. In vitro experiments confirmed that a few CMV-associated chains were specific for CMV antigens. The study designated roughly 160 TCR beta chains cytomegalovirus-associated.

Germline V gene data show CDR1 as SNHLY and CDR2 as FYNNEI. Trimming took 2 bases from V and 2 from J, leaving 6 bases between them. The CDR3 consists of 13 residues. The approximately 120-subject validation cohort, separate from the roughly 700-subject first cohort, included the donors. Measured with immunoSEQ multiplex PCR; TCRdb has only the in-frame clones, and not every one. The table has hundreds of thousands of clones, about 86% seen once. Concerning this clone itself: Its antigen is as yet unknown.

The chain is built from TRBV2 and TRBJ1-2; no reliable D call. This receptor was obtained from a man younger than 35 in good health and CMV-seronegative. Material: PBMCs. Here the CDR3 DNA reads TGTGCCAGCAGTGAACTGGGCAACTATGGCTACACCTTC. Protein product: CASSELGNYGYTF. Using reference TRBV2 and TRBJ1-2 for the parts outside the CDR3, the full variable domain is EPEVTQTPSHQVTQMGQEVILRCVPISNHLYFYWYRQILGQKVEFLVSFYNNEISEKSEIFDDQFSVERPDGSNFTLKIRSTKLEDSAMYFCASSELGNYGYTFGSGTRLTVV.